The clone carrying this TCR beta chain is a singleton in its sample. Germline V gives CDR1 SNHLY, CDR2 FYNNEI. V was clipped by 7 bases and J by 0 bases, with 16 bases between them. CDR3 size: 16 residues. These data originate in a study of technical replicates of blood from several donors. Sequenced by immunoSEQ multiplex PCR; TCRdb stores in-frame clones only, minus some. The repertoire includes about 83,000 clones, approximately 90% of them detected once, and approximately 0.25% sits in the top ten. The source is a human donor in good health. The sequencing input was T cells isolated from PBMCs. This chain uses TRBV2 with TRBJ2-1; D uncertain. The CDR3 is CASTQLTGRSYNEQFF. In nucleotides, the CDR3 is TGTGCCAGCACCCAACTTACGGGTCGCTCCTACAATGAGCAGTTCTTC.